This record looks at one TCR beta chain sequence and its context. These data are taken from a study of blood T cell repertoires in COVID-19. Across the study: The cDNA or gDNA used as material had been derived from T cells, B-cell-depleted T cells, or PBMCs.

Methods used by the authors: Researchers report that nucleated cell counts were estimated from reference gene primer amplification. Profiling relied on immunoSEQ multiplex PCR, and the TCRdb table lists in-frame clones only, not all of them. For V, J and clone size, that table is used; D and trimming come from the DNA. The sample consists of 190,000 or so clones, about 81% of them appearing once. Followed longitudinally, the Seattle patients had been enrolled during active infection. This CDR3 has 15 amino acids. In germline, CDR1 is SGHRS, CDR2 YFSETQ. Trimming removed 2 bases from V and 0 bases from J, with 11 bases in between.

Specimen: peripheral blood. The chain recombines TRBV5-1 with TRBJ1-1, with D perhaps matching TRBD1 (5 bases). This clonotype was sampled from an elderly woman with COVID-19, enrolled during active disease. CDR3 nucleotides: TGCGCCAGCAGCTTCGACAGAGGATTGAACACTGAAGCTTTCTTT. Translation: CASSFDRGLNTEAFF.